The present entry profiles one T cell receptor beta chain with its context. This specimen comes from a study of blood T cell repertoires in COVID-19. Study-level information: Samples of COVID-19 (acute and convalescent) were obtained from the United States, Italy and Spain. The analysed material was cDNA or gDNA that came from T cells, B-cell-depleted T cells, or PBMCs.

The CDR3 contains 15 residues. Unmatched junction bases numbered 6, after V lost 3 bases and J lost 5 bases. CDR1 MDHEN and CDR2 SYDVKM come from the germline V gene. The study recruited people aged about 18 to 95 years across 24 US areas. Cohorts were based on clinical histories the participants reported. Sequencing was performed with immunoSEQ multiplex PCR; in TCRdb, only in-frame clones are kept and a portion is missing. The sample yields about 220,000 clones, 70% to 85% seen once. Sequencing was performed on PBMCs or T cells enriched from blood (not recorded which). The V gene is TRBV28, the J gene TRBJ2-3; TRBD1 aligns across 9 bases. The receptor was isolated from a woman aged 55-70 years who had recovered from COVID-19. CDR3 loop: CASSFNRGQGDTQYF. The CDR3 nucleotides are TGTGCCAGCAGTTTCAACAGGGGGCAGGGAGATACGCAGTATTTT.